This TCR beta chain was captured in a study of regulatory T cells in long-lasting Graves disease. This clonotype occurred many times. Building of the TCR beta libraries involved iRepertoire HTBI primers and Arm-PCR of CDR3 regions. TCRdb redid the calling of the multiplex PCR reads with MiXCR, one entry per CDR3 protein. The data show 350,000 to 500,000 distinct CDR3 sequences, 12% to 15% seen once. Time point of the sample: newly diagnosed GD, antithyroid drugs for less than 3 months. There was RNA extracted from PBMCs, and the TCR library was made from it. The CDR3 runs 14 residues. Germline V gives CDR1 MDHEN, CDR2 SYDVKM. The ends lost 6 bases at V and 11 bases at J; junction bases unmatched: 12. The sample also formed part of further work on T cells in Graves' hyperthyroidism and ophthalmopathy. This second study notes: TCR CDR3 regions were first amplified by RT-PCR with HTBI primers.

The sequence derives from a woman in her forties or fifties with Graves disease. The specimen comprised peripheral blood mononuclear cells (PBMCs), sampled at new diagnosis, from a patient treated with antithyroid drugs. The chain recombines TRBV28 with TRBJ1-1, with 10 bases identical to TRBD1. Here the CDR3 reads CASRGARDRGLAFF. Here the CDR3 DNA reads TGTGCCAGCAGAGGGGCGCGGGACAGGGGTCTGGCTTTCTTT.